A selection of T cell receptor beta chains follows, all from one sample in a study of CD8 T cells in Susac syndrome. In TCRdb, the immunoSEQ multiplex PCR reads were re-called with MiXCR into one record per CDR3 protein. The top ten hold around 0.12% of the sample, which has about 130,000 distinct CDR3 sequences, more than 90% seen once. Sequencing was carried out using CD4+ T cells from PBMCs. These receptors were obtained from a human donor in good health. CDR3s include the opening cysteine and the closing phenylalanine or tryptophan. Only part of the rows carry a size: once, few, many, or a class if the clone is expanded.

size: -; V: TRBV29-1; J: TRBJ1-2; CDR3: CSVDYLDGYTF
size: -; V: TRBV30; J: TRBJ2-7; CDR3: CAWRLPGHPYEQYF
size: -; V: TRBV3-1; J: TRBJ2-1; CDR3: CASSNPGDEQFF
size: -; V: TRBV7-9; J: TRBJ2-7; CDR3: CASSPLTGEPPYEQYF
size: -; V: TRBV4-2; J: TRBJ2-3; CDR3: CASSQGHSGRVTDTQYF
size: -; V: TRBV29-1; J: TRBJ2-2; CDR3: CSVENGQFANTGELFF
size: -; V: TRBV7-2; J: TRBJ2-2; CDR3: CASSARTGLNTGELFF
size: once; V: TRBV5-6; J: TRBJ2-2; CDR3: CASGEAGVSGELFF
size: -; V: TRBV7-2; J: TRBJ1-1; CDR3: CASSVDIEAFF
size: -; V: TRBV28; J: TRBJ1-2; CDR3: CASITGGYPTNYGYTF
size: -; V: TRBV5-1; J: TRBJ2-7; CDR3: CASSLATTAPYEQYF
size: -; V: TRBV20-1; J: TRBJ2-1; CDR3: CSASPEVDSYNEQFF
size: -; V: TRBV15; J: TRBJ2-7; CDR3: CATSRDPGRNEQYF
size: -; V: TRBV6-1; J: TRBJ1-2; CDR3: CASSETGGVYGYTF
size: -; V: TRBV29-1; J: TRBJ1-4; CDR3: CSVESGAYANEKLFF
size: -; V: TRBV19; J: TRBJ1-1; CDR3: CASSLQINTEAFF
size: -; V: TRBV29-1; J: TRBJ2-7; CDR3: CSAGTRNDPREQYF
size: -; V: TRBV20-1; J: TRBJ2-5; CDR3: CSARAQLIQETQYF
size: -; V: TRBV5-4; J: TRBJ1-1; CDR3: CASSPQGTANTEAFF
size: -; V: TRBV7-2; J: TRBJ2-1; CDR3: CASSPSRTSYNEQFF
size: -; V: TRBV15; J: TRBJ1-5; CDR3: CATSRGEGHQPQHF
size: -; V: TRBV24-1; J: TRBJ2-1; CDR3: CATSRAEYNEQFF
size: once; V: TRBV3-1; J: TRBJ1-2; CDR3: CASSQDGLYF
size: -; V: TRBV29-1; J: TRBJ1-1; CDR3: CSVEEGPASLAFF
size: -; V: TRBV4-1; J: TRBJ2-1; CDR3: CASSQDRQGHEQFF
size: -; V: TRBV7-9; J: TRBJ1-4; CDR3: CASSSLRGGGEKLFF
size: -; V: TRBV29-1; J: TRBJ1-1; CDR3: CSGQNTEAFF
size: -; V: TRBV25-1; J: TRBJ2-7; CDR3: CASSGWGGAYEQYF
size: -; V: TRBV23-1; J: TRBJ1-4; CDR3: CASSRGRGANEKLFF
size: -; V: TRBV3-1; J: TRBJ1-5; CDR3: CASSQGQAQPQHF
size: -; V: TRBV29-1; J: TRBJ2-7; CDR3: CSVGQDIYEQYF
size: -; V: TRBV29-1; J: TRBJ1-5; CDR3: CSVQGVNQPQHF
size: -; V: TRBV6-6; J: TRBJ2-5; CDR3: CASSYQRERETQYF
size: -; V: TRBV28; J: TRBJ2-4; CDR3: CASSLSMGARGGRASKNIQYF
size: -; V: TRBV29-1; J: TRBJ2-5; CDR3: CSFNTAKTQYF
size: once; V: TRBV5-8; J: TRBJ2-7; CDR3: CASSWGQGISSYEQYF
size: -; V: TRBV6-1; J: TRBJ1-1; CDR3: CASSRITQAEAFF
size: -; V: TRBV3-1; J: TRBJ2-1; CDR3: CASSLSVGEQFF
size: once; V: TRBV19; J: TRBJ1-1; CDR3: CASSTTGQLTEAFF
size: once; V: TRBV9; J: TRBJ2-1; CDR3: CASTRGPSSYNEQFF
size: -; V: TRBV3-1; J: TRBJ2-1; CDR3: CASSPLATSSYNEQFF
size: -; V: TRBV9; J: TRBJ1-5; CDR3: CASSVGEISNQPQHF
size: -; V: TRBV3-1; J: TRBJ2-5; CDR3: CASSQGPGDLETQYF
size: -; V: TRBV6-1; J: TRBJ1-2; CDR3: CASTRPGTGSYGYTF
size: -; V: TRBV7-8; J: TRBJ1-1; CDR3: CASSLAAGGTEAFF
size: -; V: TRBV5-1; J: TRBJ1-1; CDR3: CASSLNPADTEAFF
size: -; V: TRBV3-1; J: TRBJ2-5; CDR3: CASSPQTALSKGTQYF
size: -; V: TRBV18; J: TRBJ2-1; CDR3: CASSPEEGTGEQFF
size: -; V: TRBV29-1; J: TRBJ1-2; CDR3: CSVGPQGYGYTF
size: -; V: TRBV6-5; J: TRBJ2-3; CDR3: CASRIYGEDTQYF
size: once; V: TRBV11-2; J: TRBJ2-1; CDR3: CASSSYRGGTNNEQFF
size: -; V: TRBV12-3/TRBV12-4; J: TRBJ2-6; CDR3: CASRPTGLTGANVLTF
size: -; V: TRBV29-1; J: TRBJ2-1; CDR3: CSVVSPRRRDEQFF
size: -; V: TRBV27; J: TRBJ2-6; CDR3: CASRGAGANVLTF
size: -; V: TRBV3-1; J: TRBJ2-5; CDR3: CASSQDRGAGERQTQYF
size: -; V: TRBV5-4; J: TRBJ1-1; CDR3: CASSFPGGTEAFF